This is a list of T cell receptor beta chains from one sample in a study of radiotherapy plus CTLA-4 blockade in lung cancer. Measured with immunoSEQ multiplex PCR; TCRdb has only the in-frame clones, and not every one. The table includes 89,000 or so clones, approximately 85% detected once. The material sequenced was peripheral blood, taken from a patient treated with radiotherapy plus ipilimumab. Source of these receptors: a human donor with non-small cell lung cancer who had a partial response to radiotherapy plus ipilimumab. Both conserved end residues are part of each CDR3. Each record gives: CDR3 protein, CDR3 DNA, V gene, D gene, clone size, J gene. The D gene is left open where the match is weak. Part of the rows lack a size; the others show once, few, many or a class for expanded clones.

CSARDRSGYTF,TGCAGCGCTAGAGACAGGAGCGGCTACACCTTC,TRBV29-1,.,.,TRBJ1-2
CASSSVRLAGNNEQFF,TGTGCCAGCAGCAGCGTCAGACTAGCGGGGAACAATGAGCAGTTCTTC,TRBV11-2,TRBD2,.,TRBJ2-1
CASSLGREQFF,TGTGCCAGCAGCTTGGGGCGGGAGCAGTTCTTC,TRBV7-3,.,.,TRBJ2-1
CAWSVGAANYGYTF,TGTGCCTGGAGTGTGGGGGCAGCTAACTATGGCTACACCTTC,TRBV30,.,.,TRBJ1-2
CASSGGPQGAYEQYF,TGCGCCAGCAGCGGGGGGCCGCAGGGGGCCTACGAGCAGTACTTC,TRBV5-1,.,.,TRBJ2-7
CASSLERGLGGELFF,TGTGCCAGCAGCTTGGAAAGGGGGCTTGGCGGGGAGCTGTTTTTT,TRBV5-5,TRBD1,.,TRBJ2-2
CASSQDPGSGNTIYF,TGCGCCAGCAGCCAAGATCCAGGCTCTGGAAACACCATATATTTT,TRBV4-3,.,.,TRBJ1-3
CASSQKSAGTGWTDTQYF,TGCGCCAGCAGCCAAAAATCCGCCGGGACAGGGTGGACAGATACGCAGTATTTT,TRBV4-1,TRBD1,.,TRBJ2-3
CASSLVGTQGEKLFF,TGTGCCAGCAGCTTAGTCGGAACCCAGGGAGAAAAACTGTTTTTT,TRBV7-9,.,.,TRBJ1-4
CASSQGFSNAYEQYF,TGTGCCAGCAGCCAAGGTTTCTCTAACGCCTACGAGCAGTACTTC,TRBV4-2,.,once,TRBJ2-7
CAIRAGTSGDTQYF,TGTGCCATCAGAGCCGGGACTAGCGGGGATACGCAGTATTTT,TRBV10-3,TRBD2,.,TRBJ2-3
CASSPEGLAGGYEQYF,TGCGCCAGCAGCCCAGAGGGACTAGCGGGGGGCTACGAGCAGTACTTC,TRBV5-1,TRBD2,.,TRBJ2-7
CASFQRERGSDEQYF,TGTGCCAGCTTCCAGCGGGAGAGGGGCTCGGATGAGCAGTACTTC,TRBV18,TRBD2,.,TRBJ2-7
CASSSTSTDTQYF,TGCGCCAGCAGCTCCACTAGCACAGATACGCAGTATTTT,TRBV5-1,.,few,TRBJ2-3
CASSLPHRAETQYF,TGTGCCAGCAGTTTACCTCACAGGGCAGAGACCCAGTACTTC,TRBV28,.,.,TRBJ2-5
CASSFSGANSPLHF,TGTGCCAGCAGTTTTTCAGGGGCGAATTCACCCCTCCACTTT,TRBV28,.,.,TRBJ1-6
CASLRERELFF,TGCGCCAGCCTGCGGGAGAGGGAGCTGTTTTTT,TRBV10-2,TRBD2,.,TRBJ2-2
CASSESRNSGISTGELFF,TGCGCCAGCAGTGAGTCCAGAAATAGCGGGATTAGCACCGGGGAGCTGTTTTTT,TRBV10-1,TRBD2,.,TRBJ2-2
CASSLGGGFYNEQFF,TGTGCCAGCAGCTTAGGCGGAGGGTTTTACAATGAGCAGTTCTTC,TRBV7-8,.,.,TRBJ2-1
CASSWSSGETQYF,TGTGCCAGCAGCTGGAGTAGCGGGGAGACCCAGTACTTC,TRBV5-6,TRBD2,.,TRBJ2-5
CASRGAPWSTDTQYF,TGTGCCAGTCGGGGGGCTCCATGGAGCACAGATACGCAGTATTTT,TRBV27,.,.,TRBJ2-3
CASSSGGRRNEQYF,TGTGCCAGCAGCTCAGGGGGCCGCAGGAACGAGCAGTACTTC,TRBV7-8,TRBD1,.,TRBJ2-7
CASSADRPRSNQPQHF,TGTGCCAGCTCAGCCGACAGGCCAAGGAGCAATCAGCCCCAGCATTTT,TRBV18,.,.,TRBJ1-5
CASSPPGRGPGDTQYF,TGTGCCAGCTCACCACCGGGCAGGGGGCCAGGGGATACGCAGTATTTT,TRBV18,TRBD1,once,TRBJ2-3
CASSPSGSLRGELFF,TGTGCCAGCAGCCCTAGCGGGAGTCTCAGGGGGGAGCTGTTTTTT,TRBV7-3,TRBD2,.,TRBJ2-2
CASSGQGADTQYF,TGCGCCAGCAGTGGACAGGGTGCAGATACGCAGTATTTT,TRBV10-1,TRBD1,.,TRBJ2-3
CAWRGGGSQETQYF,TGTGCCTGGAGGGGAGGAGGGAGTCAAGAGACCCAGTACTTC,TRBV30,.,.,TRBJ2-5
CASRQGDYEQYF,TGTGCCAGTAGACAGGGGGACTACGAGCAGTACTTC,TRBV19,TRBD1,few,TRBJ2-7
CASSYRARDYNEQFF,TGTGCCAGCAGCTACAGGGCCCGGGACTACAATGAGCAGTTCTTC,TRBV11-3,.,.,TRBJ2-1
CASSIPGQGPNTGELFF,TGTGCCAGCAGCATACCGGGACAGGGGCCAAACACCGGGGAGCTGTTTTTT,TRBV7-2,TRBD1,.,TRBJ2-2
CASSLPQGAGEKLFF,TGTGCCAGTAGTTTACCCCAGGGGGCCGGTGAAAAACTGTTTTTT,TRBV19,TRBD1,.,TRBJ1-4
CASSFLGPDTQYF,TGTGCCAGCAGCTTTTTGGGGCCAGATACGCAGTATTTT,TRBV7-6,.,.,TRBJ2-3
CSVRGNTEAFF,TGCAGCGTTCGGGGGAACACTGAAGCTTTCTTT,TRBV29-1,.,.,TRBJ1-1
CASSPRQGQSYNEQFF,TGTGCCAGCAGCCCGAGACAGGGGCAATCCTACAATGAGCAGTTCTTC,TRBV11-2,TRBD1,.,TRBJ2-1
CASSSTGARQPQHF,TGTGCCAGCAGCTCCACAGGGGCGCGGCAGCCCCAGCATTTT,TRBV7-2,TRBD1,once,TRBJ1-5
CASSPQGAANEKLFF,TGTGCCAGCTCACCACAGGGGGCGGCTAATGAAAAACTGTTTTTT,TRBV18,TRBD1,.,TRBJ1-4
CASSLVQGSYEQYF,TGTGCCAGCAGCTTAGTACAGGGTTCCTACGAGCAGTACTTC,TRBV7-2,.,.,TRBJ2-7
CASSETGVHNSPLHF,TGTGCCAGCAGCGAGACAGGGGTTCACAATTCACCCCTCCACTTT,TRBV9,TRBD1,.,TRBJ1-6
CASSYSGDGTQYF,TGTGCCAGCAGTTACTCGGGCGATGGGACCCAGTACTTC,TRBV6-6,.,.,TRBJ2-5
CASSRARREWADTQYF,TGTGCCAGCAGTCGGGCGAGACGGGAGTGGGCAGATACGCAGTATTTT,TRBV2,.,.,TRBJ2-3
CASSLQTYEQYF,TGTGCCAGCAGCCTCCAGACCTACGAGCAGTACTTC,TRBV7-9,.,.,TRBJ2-7
CASSEGTGNSGNTIYF,TGTGCCAGCAGTGAAGGCACGGGGAACTCTGGAAACACCATATATTTT,TRBV6-1,.,.,TRBJ1-3
CSVVREIGSTDTQYF,TGCAGCGTCGTGAGGGAAATTGGGAGCACAGATACGCAGTATTTT,TRBV29-1,.,few,TRBJ2-3
CASSLWNPIEINTIYF,TGTGCCAGCAGTTTATGGAATCCCATCGAGATTAACACCATATATTTT,TRBV28,.,.,TRBJ1-3
CASSTSGATDTQYF,TGTGCCAGCAGCACGAGCGGGGCCACAGATACGCAGTATTTT,TRBV7-6,TRBD2,.,TRBJ2-3
CASSIDPTGQGRNEQFF,TGCGCCAGCAGCATCGATCCCACCGGTCAGGGAAGAAATGAGCAGTTCTTC,TRBV5-1,.,.,TRBJ2-1
CASSQDQRGYNEQFF,TGCGCCAGCAGCCAAGATCAGCGGGGGTACAATGAGCAGTTCTTC,TRBV4-1,TRBD2,.,TRBJ2-1
CASSLTGGTEAFF,TGTGCCAGCAGTTTGACAGGGGGCACTGAAGCTTTCTTT,TRBV27,TRBD1,.,TRBJ1-1
CASSSGTASSYEQYF,TGCGCCAGCAGCTCCGGGACAGCGAGCTCCTACGAGCAGTACTTC,TRBV5-1,TRBD1,.,TRBJ2-7
CASRNRETGGTEAFF,TGTGCCAGCAGGAACAGGGAAACTGGGGGCACTGAAGCTTTCTTT,TRBV6-1,.,few,TRBJ1-1
CASSSSRGRPYEQYF,TGTGCCAGTAGTAGTTCTAGGGGGAGACCCTACGAGCAGTACTTC,TRBV19,.,.,TRBJ2-7
CASSPGTSRTGELFF,TGCGCCAGCAGCCCTGGGACTAGTCGGACCGGGGAGCTGTTTTTT,TRBV4-1,TRBD2,.,TRBJ2-2
CASSLEPTGDYTF,TGCGCCAGCAGCTTGGAGCCGACAGGGGACTACACCTTC,TRBV5-1,TRBD1,once,TRBJ1-2
CASSSPPGTSGPQETQYF,TGTGCCAGCAGCTCCCCCCCGGGGACTAGCGGGCCCCAAGAGACCCAGTACTTC,TRBV7-2,TRBD2,.,TRBJ2-5
CASSARDSQGPGELFF,TGCGCCAGCAGCGCTAGGGACAGCCAAGGGCCCGGGGAGCTGTTTTTT,TRBV10-2,TRBD1,few,TRBJ2-2
CASSSQGASYEQYF,TGCGCCAGCAGCTCACAGGGGGCGTCGTACGAGCAGTACTTC,TRBV5-1,TRBD1,once,TRBJ2-7